This T cell receptor beta chain was sequenced in a study of shared clonotypes between healthy human individuals (dated by TCRdb to 2020 to 2021). Regarding the complete study: The cohort comprised two women and three men aged 18 to 49 years. To estimate repertoire size and how much clonotypes are shared between individuals, the study performed deep sequencing of blood TCR repertoires from about five healthy adults. To increase sequencing depth and limit assay-specific biases, TCR repertoire library preparation and sequencing were carried out by different laboratories using diverse techniques. Between about 0.8 and 9.5 billion PBMCs per donor were obtained by leukapheresis. For each donor, CD4 naive and CD4 memory were each run on three plates, CD8 naive on two plates, and CD8 memory on one plate.

From a lookup of the germline V gene, CDR1 and CDR2 are LGHNT and FRNRAP. At the junction V is shortened by 2 bases and J by 5 bases; bases outside the gene matches: 5. The CDR3, from cysteine to phenylalanine, totals 14 residues. Solely the CDR3 DNA is kept, with 42 bases framed from the first base. Using the deep immunoSEQ assay, multiplex PCR amplified TCR CDR3 regions from genomic DNA. Extracted genomic DNA from each cell subset was spread evenly across all wells of several immunoSEQ 96-well plates, with each plate serving as a replicate. For sorted subsets, each replicate PCR was loaded with approximately 0.2 ug genomic DNA, equivalent to 30,000 or so T cell genomes. Purified libraries were quantified with a Qubit 3.0 fluorometer, sized on a Bioanalyzer 2100, and re-quantified with the KAPA Library Quantification kit. A separate single-read 150-cycle Illumina NextSeq 550 flow cell was used to sequence each immunoSEQ 96-well plate. Concerning the study's data processing: Because the immunoSEQ output included only junctional sequences and no quality scores, the filtering could not be the same as the filtering used for full-length reads. To assign V/J genes and CDR3, sequences were annotated against IMGT germline references using PyIR, a Python wrapper for IgBLAST v1.9. Any read was removed if the V/J assignment was weak (E-value above 1e-6), the CDR3 was missing, or the read contained stop codons, out-of-frame junctions, or ambiguous translated residues. A V3J clonotype was defined by an identical inferred V gene, J gene, and CDR3 amino acid sequence. Percentage overlap between repertoires was computed as shared unique clonotypes divided by the size of the smaller repertoire. Richness of each repertoire was evaluated using RTK rarefaction, the Chao1 estimator, and Recon v2.1 estimates of unobserved clonotypes. OLGA was used to compute generation probabilities for all TCRbeta clonotypes that the gDNA method yielded from several donors. The immuneACCESS repertoire file appears here via TCRdb, limited to in-frame rearrangements. These files lack a portion of the clones; in checked studies, under half of the deficit traces to unresolved V genes, and the cause of the others is not known. D and trimming were read from the DNA, whereas the V and J calls and clone size are those reported in that table. This sample lists around 2.1 million clones; approximately 94% were detected once. The ten largest make up about 1.8% of the sample.

A remark on this clone: There is no known antigen for this receptor. Per-base quality was not reported, and no clone a single base away is much larger than it.

Overall results and qualifications from the work: Based on pairwise subsampling, the degree of clonotype sharing among donors was expected to be affected by sequencing depth. The genetic and exposure-history diversity represented was limited by the small number of donors. Sampling was limited to blood, and TCR repertoires in tissue likely differ from TCR repertoires in blood. Even with the large sequencing depth, rarefaction of the sorted-subset datasets indicated that sequencing was incomplete. Larger estimated clonotype richness was generally found for naive subsets than for memory subsets. When several donors were compared, the shared fraction of clonotypes was around 5.1% for naive CD4, 3% to 4% for naive CD8, roughly 2.5% for memory CD4, and about 0.36% for memory CD8. Higher generation probabilities were observed for clonotypes shared by all four sorted-subset donors than for non-shared clonotypes.

CD8 naive samples consisted of CD45RO-negative cells that were positively selected for CCR7, yielding a CD45RA+CCR7+ population without TemRA cells. The donors were healthy, HIV-negative adults with no recently reported acute infections or vaccinations. Every donor was a Caucasian adult living in Nashville, Tennessee, USA. Blood was collected by leukapheresis, and PBMCs were isolated by Ficoll-Histopaque density gradient centrifugation and then cryopreserved in liquid nitrogen vapor phase. Analytical flow cytometry was used to check the purity and quantity of each magnetically sorted T cell population. Genomic DNA was isolated from each sorted fraction and quantified by UV absorbance on a Nanodrop 2000c.

The specimen was naive CD8+ T cells from PBMCs. The sample's cell subset or site label, in plain terms: CD45RA+CCR7+. The source of this sequence is a man between 18 and 35 years old in good health. Some clones in this sample may be carry-over from other donors' samples. Rearrangement joined TRBV12-5 to TRBJ1-2; 7 nucleotides in the junction match TRBD1. In nucleotides, the sequence is TGTGCTAGTGGTTTGCGAGGGGGCGTTTATGGCTACACCTTC. This gives the protein CASGLRGGVYGYTF. Outside the CDR3, residues come from the reference TRBV12-5 and TRBJ1-2 proteins, so the full variable domain is: DARVTQTPRHKVTEMGQEVTMRCQPILGHNTVFWYRQTMMQGLELLAYFRNRAPLDDSGMPKDRFSAEMPDATLATLKIQPSEPRDSAVYFCASGLRGGVYGYTFGSGTRLTVV.